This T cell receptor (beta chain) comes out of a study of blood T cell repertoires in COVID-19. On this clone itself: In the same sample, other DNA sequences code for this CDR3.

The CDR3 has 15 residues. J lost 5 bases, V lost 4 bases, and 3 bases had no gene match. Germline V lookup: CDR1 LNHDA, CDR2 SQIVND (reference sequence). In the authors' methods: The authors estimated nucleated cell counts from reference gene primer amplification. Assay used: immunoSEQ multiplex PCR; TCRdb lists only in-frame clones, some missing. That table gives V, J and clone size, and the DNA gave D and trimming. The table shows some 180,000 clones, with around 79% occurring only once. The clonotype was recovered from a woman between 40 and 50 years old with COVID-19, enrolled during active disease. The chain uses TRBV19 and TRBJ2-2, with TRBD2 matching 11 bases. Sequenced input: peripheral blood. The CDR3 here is CASSTLAGGTGELFF. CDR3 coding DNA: TGTGCCAGTAGTACATTAGCGGGAGGGACCGGGGAGCTGTTTTTT. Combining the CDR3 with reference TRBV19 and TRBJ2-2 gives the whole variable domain DGGITQSPKYLFRKEGQNVTLSCEQNLNHDAMYWYRQDPGQGLRLIYYSQIVNDFQKGDIAEGYSVSREKKESFPLTVTSAQKNPTAFYLCASSTLAGGTGELFFGEGSRLTVL.